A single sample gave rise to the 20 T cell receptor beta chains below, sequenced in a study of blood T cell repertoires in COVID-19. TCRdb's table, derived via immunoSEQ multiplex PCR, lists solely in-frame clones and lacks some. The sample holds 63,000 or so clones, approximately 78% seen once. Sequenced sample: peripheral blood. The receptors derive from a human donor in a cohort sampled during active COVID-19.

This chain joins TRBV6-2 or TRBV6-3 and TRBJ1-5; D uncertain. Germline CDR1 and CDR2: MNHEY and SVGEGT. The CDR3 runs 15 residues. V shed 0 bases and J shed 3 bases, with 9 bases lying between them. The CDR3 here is CASSYSSVANQPQHF. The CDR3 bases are TGTGCCAGCAGTTACTCATCGGTTGCCAATCAGCCCCAGCATTTT.

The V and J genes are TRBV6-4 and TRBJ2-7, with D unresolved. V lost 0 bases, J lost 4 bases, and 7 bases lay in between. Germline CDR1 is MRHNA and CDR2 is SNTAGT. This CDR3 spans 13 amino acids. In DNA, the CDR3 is TGTGCCAGCAGTGACTCTCCTTCTTACGAGCAGTACTTC. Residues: CASSDSPSYEQYF.

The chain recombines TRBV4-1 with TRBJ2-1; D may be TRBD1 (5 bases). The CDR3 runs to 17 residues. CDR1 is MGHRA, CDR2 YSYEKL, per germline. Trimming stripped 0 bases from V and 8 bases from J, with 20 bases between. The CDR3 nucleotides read TGCGCCAGCAGCCAAGATCTTAGGGGAATTGATGCATATGAGCAGTTCTTC. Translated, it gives CASSQDLRGIDAYEQFF.

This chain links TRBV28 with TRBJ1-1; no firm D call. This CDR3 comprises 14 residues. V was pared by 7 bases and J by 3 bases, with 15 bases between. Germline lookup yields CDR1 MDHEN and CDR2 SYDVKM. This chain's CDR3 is CASTPVATYTEAFF. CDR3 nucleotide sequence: TGTGCCAGCACCCCAGTCGCGACTTACACTGAAGCTTTCTTT.

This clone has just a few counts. In DNA, the CDR3 is TGTGCCAGCACCATTTTGGGGGCAGGCAATCAGCCCCAGCATTTT. Residues: CASTILGAGNQPQHF. The chain recombines TRBV5-6 with TRBJ1-5; the D gene is possibly TRBD1 (6 bases). This CDR3 is built from 15 residues. V lost 6 bases and J 2 bases, leaving 15 bases between the germline ends. Germline V lookup: CDR1 SGHDT, CDR2 YYEEEE. The full variable domain, with the rest looked up from reference TRBV5-6 and TRBJ1-5, is DAGVTQSPTHLIKTRGQQVTLRCSPKSGHDTVSWYQQALGQGPQFIFQYYEEEERQRGNFPDRFSGHQFPNYSSELNVNALLLGDSALYLCASTILGAGNQPQHFGDGTRLSIL.

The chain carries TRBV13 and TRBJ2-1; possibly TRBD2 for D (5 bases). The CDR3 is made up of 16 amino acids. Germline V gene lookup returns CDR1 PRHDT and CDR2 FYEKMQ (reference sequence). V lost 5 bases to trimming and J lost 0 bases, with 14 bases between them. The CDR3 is CASSPRTGSSYNEQFF. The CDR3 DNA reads TGTGCCAGCAGCCCTCGAACGGGAAGCTCCTACAATGAGCAGTTCTTC.

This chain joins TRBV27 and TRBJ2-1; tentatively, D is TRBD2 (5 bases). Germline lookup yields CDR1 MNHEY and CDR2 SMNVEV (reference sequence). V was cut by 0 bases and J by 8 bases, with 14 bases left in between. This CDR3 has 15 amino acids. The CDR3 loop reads CASSLSLGGLYEQFF. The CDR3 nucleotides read TGTGCCAGCAGTTTATCCCTCGGCGGGCTCTATGAGCAGTTCTTC.

As DNA, the CDR3 is TGTGCCAGCAGCGCATACAGGGTCGGAGCTGAAGCTTTCTTT. This sequence encodes CASSAYRVGAEAFF. The J gene is TRBJ1-1, the V gene TRBV7-8; D might be TRBD1 (6 bases). V was shortened by 5 bases and J by 6 bases, with 16 bases between the two germline ends. The CDR3 loop spans 14 amino acids. The germline V gene has CDR1 SGHVS and CDR2 FQNEAQ.

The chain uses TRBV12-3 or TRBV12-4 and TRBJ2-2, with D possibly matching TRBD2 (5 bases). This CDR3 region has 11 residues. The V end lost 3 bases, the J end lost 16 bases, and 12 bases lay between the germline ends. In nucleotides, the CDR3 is TGTGCCAGCAGTTTGACTACTAAACCGTTTTTT. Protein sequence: CASSLTTKPFF.

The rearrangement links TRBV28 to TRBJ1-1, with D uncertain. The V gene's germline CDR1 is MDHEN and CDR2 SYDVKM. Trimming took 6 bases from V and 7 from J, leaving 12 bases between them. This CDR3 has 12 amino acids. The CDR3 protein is CASRSRRGEAFF. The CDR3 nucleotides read TGTGCCAGCAGGAGTCGACGGGGTGAAGCTTTCTTT.

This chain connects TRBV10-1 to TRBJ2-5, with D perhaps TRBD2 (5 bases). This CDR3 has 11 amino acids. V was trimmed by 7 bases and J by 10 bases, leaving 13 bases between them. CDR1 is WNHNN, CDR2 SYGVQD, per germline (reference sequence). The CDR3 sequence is CASTQEGSQYF. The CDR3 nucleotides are TGCGCCAGCACCCAGGAAGGGAGCCAGTACTTC.

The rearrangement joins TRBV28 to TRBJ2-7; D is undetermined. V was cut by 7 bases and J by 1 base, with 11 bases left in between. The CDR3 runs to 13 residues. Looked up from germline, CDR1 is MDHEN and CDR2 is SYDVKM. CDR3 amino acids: CASTPENSYEQYF. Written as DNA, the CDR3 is TGTGCCAGCACCCCGGAGAATTCCTACGAGCAGTACTTC.

The CDR3 reads CASSPGYRTNYEQYF. CDR3 DNA: TGTGCCAGCAGCCCGGGTTACAGGACCAACTACGAGCAGTACTTC. The V and J genes are TRBV28 and TRBJ2-7, with a weak D call TRBD1 (5 bases). The CDR3 has 15 amino acids. V was clipped by 6 bases and J by 3 bases, with 18 bases between them. Germline CDR1 MDHEN, CDR2 SYDVKM.

CDR3 sequence: CASRGRGQAPTEAFF. The CDR3 DNA sequence: TGTGCCAGCAGGGGCCGGGGACAGGCCCCCACTGAAGCTTTCTTT. V gene TRBV7-9 combines with J gene TRBJ1-1; 8 bases are shared with TRBD1. The length of the CDR3 is 15 residues. The V gene's germline CDR1 is SEHNR and CDR2 FQNEAQ (reference sequence). J was trimmed by 4 bases and V by 6 bases; bases with no gene match: 10.

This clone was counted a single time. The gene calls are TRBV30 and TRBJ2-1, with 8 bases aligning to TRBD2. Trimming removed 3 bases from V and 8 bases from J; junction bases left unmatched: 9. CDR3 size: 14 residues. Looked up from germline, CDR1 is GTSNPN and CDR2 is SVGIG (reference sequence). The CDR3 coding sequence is TGTGCCTGGAGGTCGATAGCGGGGTTAGATGAGCAGTTCTTC. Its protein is CAWRSIAGLDEQFF. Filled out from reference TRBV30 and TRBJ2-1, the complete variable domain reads SQTIHQWPATLVQPVGSPLSLECTVEGTSNPNLYWYRQAAGRGLQLLFYSVGIGQISSEVPQNLSASRPQDRQFILSSKKLLLSDSGFYLCAWRSIAGLDEQFFGPGTRLTVL.

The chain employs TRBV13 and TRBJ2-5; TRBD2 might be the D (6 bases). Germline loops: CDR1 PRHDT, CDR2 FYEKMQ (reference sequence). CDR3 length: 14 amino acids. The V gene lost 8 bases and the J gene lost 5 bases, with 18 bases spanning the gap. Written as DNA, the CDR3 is TGTGCCAGCGCCCTGGACTATGCACGCGAGACCCAGTACTTC. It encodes CASALDYARETQYF.

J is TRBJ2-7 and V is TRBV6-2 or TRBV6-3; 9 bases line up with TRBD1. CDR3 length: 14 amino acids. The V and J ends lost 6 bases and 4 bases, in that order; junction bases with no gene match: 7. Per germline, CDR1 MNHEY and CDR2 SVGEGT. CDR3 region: CASSHGQGPYEQYF. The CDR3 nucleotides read TGTGCCAGCAGCCATGGACAGGGGCCGTACGAGCAGTACTTC.

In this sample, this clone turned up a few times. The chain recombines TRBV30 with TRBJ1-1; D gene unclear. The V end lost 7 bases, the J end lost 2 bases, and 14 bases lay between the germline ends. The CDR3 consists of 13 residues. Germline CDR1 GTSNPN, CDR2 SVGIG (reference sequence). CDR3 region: CASFPQVNTEAFF. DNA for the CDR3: TGTGCCTCCTTCCCCCAGGTCAACACTGAAGCTTTCTTT.

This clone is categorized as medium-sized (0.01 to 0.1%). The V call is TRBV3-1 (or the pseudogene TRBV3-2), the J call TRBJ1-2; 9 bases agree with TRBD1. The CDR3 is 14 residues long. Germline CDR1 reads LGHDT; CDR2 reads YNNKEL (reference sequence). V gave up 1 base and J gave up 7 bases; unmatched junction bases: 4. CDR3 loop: CASSQGTGVAGYTF. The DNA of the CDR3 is TGTGCCAGCAGCCAAGGGACAGGGGTTGCTGGCTACACCTTC.

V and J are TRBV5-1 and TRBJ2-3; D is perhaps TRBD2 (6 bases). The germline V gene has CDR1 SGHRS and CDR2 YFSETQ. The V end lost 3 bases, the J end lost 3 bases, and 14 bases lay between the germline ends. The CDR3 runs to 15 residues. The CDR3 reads CASSWGTGGTDTQYF. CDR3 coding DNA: TGCGCCAGCAGCTGGGGGACTGGAGGTACAGATACGCAGTATTTT.